The 14 T cell receptor beta chains in this list originate from one sample, sequenced in a study of radiation and T cells in renal cell carcinoma. Time point: blood 2 weeks post-SBRT. This sample's treatment: 15 Gy SBRT to primary tumor, nephrectomy 4 weeks later. Measured with immunoSEQ multiplex PCR; TCRdb has only the in-frame clones, and not every one. The sample carries 100,000 to 150,000 clones, about 81% recorded once. The specimen was blood, collected from a patient whose treatment included radiotherapy and nephrectomy. The receptors here all came from a man between 45 and 60 years old with renal cell carcinoma.

The rearrangement joins TRBV11-2 to TRBJ2-3; D may be TRBD2 (6 bases). V was clipped by 3 bases and J by 1 base, with 17 bases between them. Germline values: CDR1 SGHAT, CDR2 FQNNGV. CDR3 length: 17 amino acids. The CDR3 DNA reads as TGTGCCAGCAGCTTTTTAGTATCGGGAGACGGCACAGATACGCAGTATTTT. Translated: CASSFLVSGDGTDTQYF.

The rearrangement uses TRBV23-1 and TRBJ2-2, with 7 bases that match TRBD2. TRBV23-1 is given ORF status, its function remaining uncertain. This CDR3 is 16 amino acids long. The V gene end was trimmed by 0 bases and the J gene end by 5 bases; junction bases not matched to a gene: 6. CDR3 residues: CASSQSSGGWTGELFF. Here the CDR3 DNA reads TGCGCCAGCAGTCAATCGTCGGGGGGATGGACCGGGGAGCTGTTTTTT.

This chain uses TRBV2 with TRBJ1-1; D unresolved. V lost 6 bases, J lost 5 bases, and 16 bases lay in between. The length of the CDR3 is 14 residues. CDR1 and CDR2 from the germline V gene are SNHLY and FYNNEI. Here the CDR3 DNA reads TGTGCCAGCAGCGATGTCGTAGTTCGGACTGAAGCTTTCTTT. Translating it yields CASSDVVVRTEAFF.

J is TRBJ2-7 and V is TRBV6-6, with D unclear. Per the germline V gene, CDR1 is MNHNY and CDR2 is SVGAGI (reference sequence). Trimming removed 0 bases from V and 6 bases from J, with 18 bases in between. This CDR3 has 16 residues. The CDR3 DNA is TGTGCCAGCAGTTACTCTGGTGGTGTGGATTTCGGCGAGCAGTACTTC. Translating it yields CASSYSGGVDFGEQYF.

The chain is built from TRBV6-5 and TRBJ1-2, with D perhaps matching TRBD1 (5 bases). The V and J ends lost 0 bases and 8 bases respectively, with 10 bases between them. Germline V gene lookup returns CDR1 MNHEY and CDR2 SVGAGI. The CDR3 is 13 residues long. CDR3 nucleotide sequence: TGTGCCAGCAGTTACTCATTGGGGCGAGGCTACACCTTC. This gives the protein CASSYSLGRGYTF.

This clone was observed a handful of times. The chain has TRBV9 and TRBJ2-2; a weak D match, TRBD2 (6 bases). Per the germline V gene, CDR1 is SGDLS and CDR2 is YYNGEE. The CDR3 covers 16 residues. The germline V and J ends were trimmed by 6 bases and 2 bases, with 17 bases remaining between them. CDR3 sequence reads: CASKPGGTANTGELFF. The CDR3, as DNA: TGTGCCAGCAAGCCCGGAGGGACCGCCAACACCGGGGAGCTGTTTTTT.

The rearrangement links TRBV11-1 to TRBJ1-3; D ambiguous. The V gene's germline CDR1 is SGHAT and CDR2 FQDESV (reference sequence). The CDR3 sequence is 15 residues long. Trimming removed 3 bases at V and 0 bases at J, with 9 bases between. Here the CDR3 DNA reads TGTGCCAGCAGCTTGTCACGATACTCTGGAAACACCATATATTTT. Translated, it gives CASSLSRYSGNTIYF. The full variable domain, with the rest looked up from reference TRBV11-1 and TRBJ1-3, is EAEVAQSPRYKITEKSQAVAFWCDPISGHATLYWYRQILGQGPELLVQFQDESVVDDSQLPKDRFSAERLKGVDSTLKIQPAELGDSAMYLCASSLSRYSGNTIYFGEGSWLTVV.

The V call is TRBV28, the J call TRBJ2-1, with D maybe TRBD2 (6 bases). Trimming cost V 6 bases and J 4 bases, with 10 bases left between them. CDR1 is MDHEN, CDR2 SYDVKM, per germline. The CDR3 is 13 residues long. The CDR3 loop is CASSSLAYNEQFF. The DNA of the CDR3 is TGTGCCAGCAGCTCCCTAGCGTACAATGAGCAGTTCTTC.

This clone was counted only a few times. This chain links TRBV7-6 with TRBJ2-5, with D possibly TRBD2 on 6 matching bases. The germline V and J ends were trimmed by 1 base and 2 bases, with 11 bases remaining between them. There are 15 residues in the CDR3. The germline gives CDR1 SGHVS, CDR2 FNYEAQ. CDR3 region: CASSLGTGGQETQYF. CDR3 nucleotide sequence: TGTGCCAGCAGCTTAGGGACCGGGGGACAAGAGACCCAGTACTTC. Complete variable domain (other parts from reference TRBV7-6 and TRBJ2-5): GAGVSQSPRYKVTKRGQDVALRCDPISGHVSLYWYRQALGQGPEFLTYFNYEAQQDKSGLPNDRFSAERPEGSISTLTIQRTEQRDSAMYRCASSLGTGGQETQYFGPGTRLLVL.

This chain connects TRBV5-6 to TRBJ2-7, with D possibly matching TRBD2 (5 bases). The V end lost 1 base, the J end lost 3 bases, and 14 bases lay between the germline ends. Germline V lookup: CDR1 SGHDT, CDR2 YYEEEE. This CDR3 is built from 15 residues. CDR3 DNA: TGTGCCAGCAGCTTGACTAGACGGCTTGACTACGAGCAGTACTTC. Residues: CASSLTRRLDYEQYF.

The CDR3 protein is CASSLGTGFTSLEAFF. The CDR3 coding sequence is TGCGCCAGCAGCCTAGGGACAGGGTTTACCTCCCTTGAAGCTTTCTTT. The chain employs TRBV4-3 and TRBJ1-1; TRBD1 matches at 9 bases. Germline CDR1 LGHNA, CDR2 YSLEER. With V trimmed by 4 bases and J by 7 bases, 13 bases remained unmatched. This CDR3 comprises 16 residues.

The chain joins TRBV4-1 to TRBJ2-7; no reliable D call. The germline gives CDR1 MGHRA, CDR2 YSYEKL. V was clipped by 1 base and J by 0 bases, with 13 bases between them. The CDR3 totals 16 residues. The CDR3 DNA is TGCGCCAGCAGCCAAGGTGGGGTCGGCAGCTCCTACGAGCAGTACTTC. Translating it yields CASSQGGVGSSYEQYF.

This clone counts as medium-sized. The chain recombines TRBV18 with TRBJ2-7; TRBD1 might be the D (5 bases). Trimming pared 6 bases from V and 3 bases from J, leaving 18 bases between. This CDR3 has 15 amino acids. Per germline, CDR1 KGHSH and CDR2 LQKENI. CDR3 in amino acids: CASSPWGRRYYEQYF. For the CDR3, the DNA is TGTGCCAGCTCCCCGTGGGGCAGGCGATACTACGAGCAGTACTTC.

V usage is TRBV6-5 and J usage is TRBJ1-1; D gene uncertain. V was trimmed by 2 bases and J by 8 bases, leaving 6 bases between them. The V gene's germline CDR1 is MNHEY and CDR2 SVGAGI. The CDR3 runs 11 residues. CDR3 coding DNA: TGTGCCAGCAGTTACGGTGTAGAAGCTTTCTTT. This sequence encodes CASSYGVEAFF.